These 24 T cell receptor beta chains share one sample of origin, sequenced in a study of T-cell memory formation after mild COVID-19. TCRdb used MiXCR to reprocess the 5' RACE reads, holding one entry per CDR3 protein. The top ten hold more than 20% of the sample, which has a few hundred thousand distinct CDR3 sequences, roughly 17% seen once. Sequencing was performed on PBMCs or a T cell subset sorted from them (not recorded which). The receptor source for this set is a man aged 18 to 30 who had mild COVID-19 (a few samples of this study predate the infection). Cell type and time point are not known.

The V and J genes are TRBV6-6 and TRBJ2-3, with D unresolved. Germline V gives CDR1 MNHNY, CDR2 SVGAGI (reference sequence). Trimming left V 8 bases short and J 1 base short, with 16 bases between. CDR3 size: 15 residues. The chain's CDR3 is CASRFTEYGTDTQYF. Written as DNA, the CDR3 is TGTGCCAGCCGCTTTACGGAGTACGGCACAGATACGCAGTATTTT.

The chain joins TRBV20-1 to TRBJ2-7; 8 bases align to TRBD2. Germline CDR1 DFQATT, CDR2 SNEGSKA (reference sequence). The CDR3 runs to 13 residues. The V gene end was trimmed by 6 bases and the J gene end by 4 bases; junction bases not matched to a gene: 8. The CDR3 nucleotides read TGCAGTGCGCGGGGGGCGGATGGTTACGAGCAGTACTTC. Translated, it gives CSARGADGYEQYF.

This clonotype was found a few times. The CDR3 loop is CASSLGPGQRRANVLTF. The DNA of the CDR3 is TGTGCCAGCAGTTTAGGTCCGGGACAGCGGAGGGCCAACGTCCTGACTTTC. The chain carries TRBV12-3 or TRBV12-4 and TRBJ2-6, with 7 nucleotides matching TRBD1. The junction had 8 bases not matched to a gene; V was cut back by 1 base and J by 5 bases. The CDR3 extends over 17 amino acids.

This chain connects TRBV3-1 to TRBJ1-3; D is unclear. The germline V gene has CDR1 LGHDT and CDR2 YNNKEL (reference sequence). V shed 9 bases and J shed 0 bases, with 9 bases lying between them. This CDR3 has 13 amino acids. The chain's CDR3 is CASGDHSGNTIYF. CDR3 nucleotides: TGTGCCAGTGGGGATCACTCTGGAAACACCATATATTTT.

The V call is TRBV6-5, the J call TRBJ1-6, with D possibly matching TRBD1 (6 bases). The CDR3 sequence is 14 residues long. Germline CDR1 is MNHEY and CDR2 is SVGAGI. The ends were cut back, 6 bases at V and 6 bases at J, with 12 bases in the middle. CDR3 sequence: CASSRGARNSPLHF. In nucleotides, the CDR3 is TGTGCCAGCAGCCGGGGGGCGCGTAATTCACCCCTCCACTTT.

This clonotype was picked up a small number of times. CDR3 residues: CAISVGRGHGYTF. For the CDR3, the DNA is TGTGCCATCAGTGTCGGCCGGGGCCATGGCTACACCTTC. V is TRBV10-3 and J is TRBJ1-2; tentatively, D is TRBD1 (5 bases). The germline V and J ends were trimmed by 4 bases and 6 bases, with 12 bases remaining between them. The CDR3 is 13 residues long. Per the germline V gene, CDR1 is ENHRY and CDR2 is SYGVKD.

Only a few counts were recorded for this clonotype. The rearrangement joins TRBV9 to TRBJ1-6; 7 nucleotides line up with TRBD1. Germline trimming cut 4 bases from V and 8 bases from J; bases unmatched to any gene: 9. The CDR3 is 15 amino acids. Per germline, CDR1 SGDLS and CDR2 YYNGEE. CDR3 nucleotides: TGTGCCAGCAGCAGACAGGGTTTTGGCGATTCACCCCTCCACTTT. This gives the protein CASSRQGFGDSPLHF.

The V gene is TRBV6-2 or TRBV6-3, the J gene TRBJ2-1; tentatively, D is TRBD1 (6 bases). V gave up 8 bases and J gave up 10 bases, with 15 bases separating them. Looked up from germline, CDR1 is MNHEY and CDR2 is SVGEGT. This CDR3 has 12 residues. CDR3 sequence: CASAMGAREQFF. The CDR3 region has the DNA TGTGCCAGCGCCATGGGGGCTCGGGAGCAGTTCTTC.

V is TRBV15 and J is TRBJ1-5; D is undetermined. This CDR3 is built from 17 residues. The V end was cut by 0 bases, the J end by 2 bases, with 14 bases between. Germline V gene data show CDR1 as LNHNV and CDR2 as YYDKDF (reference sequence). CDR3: CATSRDKGEPGNQPQHF. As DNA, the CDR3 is TGTGCCACCAGCAGAGATAAGGGTGAACCCGGCAATCAGCCCCAGCATTTT.

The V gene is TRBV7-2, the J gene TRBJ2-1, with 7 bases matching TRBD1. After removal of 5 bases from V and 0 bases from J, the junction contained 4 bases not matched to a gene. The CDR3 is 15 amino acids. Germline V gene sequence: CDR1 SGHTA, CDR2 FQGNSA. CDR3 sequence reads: CASSQQGSSYNEQFF. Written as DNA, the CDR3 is TGTGCCAGCAGCCAACAGGGGAGCTCCTACAATGAGCAGTTCTTC. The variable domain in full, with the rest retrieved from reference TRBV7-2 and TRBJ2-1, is GAGVSQSPSNKVTEKGKDVELRCDPISGHTALYWYRQSLGQGLEFLIYFQGNSAPDKSGLPSDRFSAERTGGSVSTLTIQRTQQEDSAVYLCASSQQGSSYNEQFFGPGTRLTVL.

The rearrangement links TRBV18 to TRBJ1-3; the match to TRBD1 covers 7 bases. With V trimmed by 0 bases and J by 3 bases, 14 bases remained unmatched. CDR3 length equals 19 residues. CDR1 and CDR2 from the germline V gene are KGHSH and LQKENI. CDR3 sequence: CASSPPGVRGGGRGNTIYF. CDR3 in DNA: TGTGCCAGCTCACCACCTGGAGTAAGAGGGGGCGGCCGTGGAAACACCATATATTTT. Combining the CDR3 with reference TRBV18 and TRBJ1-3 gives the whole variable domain NAGVMQNPRHLVRRRGQEARLRCSPMKGHSHVYWYRQLPEEGLKFMVYLQKENIIDESGMPKERFSAEFPKEGPSILRIQQVVRGDSAAYFCASSPPGVRGGGRGNTIYFGEGSWLTVV.

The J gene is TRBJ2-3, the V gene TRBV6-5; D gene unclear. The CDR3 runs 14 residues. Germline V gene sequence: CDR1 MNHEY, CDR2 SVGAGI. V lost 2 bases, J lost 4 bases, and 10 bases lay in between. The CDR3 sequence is CASSYATVPDTQYF. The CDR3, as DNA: TGTGCCAGCAGTTACGCCACCGTGCCAGATACGCAGTATTTT.

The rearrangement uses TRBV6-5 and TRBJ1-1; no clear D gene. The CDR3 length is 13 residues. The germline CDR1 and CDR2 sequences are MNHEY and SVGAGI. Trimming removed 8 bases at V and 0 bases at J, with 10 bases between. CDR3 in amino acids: CASGLNLNTEAFF. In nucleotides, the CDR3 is TGTGCCAGCGGATTAAACCTGAACACTGAAGCTTTCTTT.

CDR3: CASSLFKGPNEKLFF. In nucleotides, the CDR3 is TGCGCCAGCAGCTTGTTTAAGGGCCCGAATGAAAAACTGTTTTTT. The rearrangement uses TRBV5-1 and TRBJ1-4; D remains ambiguous. Trimming shortened V by 1 base and J by 5 bases, and 12 bases separated the two germline ends. CDR3 length equals 15 residues. In germline, CDR1 is SGHRS, CDR2 YFSETQ. Supplemented by reference TRBV5-1 and TRBJ1-4, the full variable domain reads KAGVTQTPRYLIKTRGQQVTLSCSPISGHRSVSWYQQTPGQGLQFLFEYFSETQRNKGNFPGRFSGRQFSNSRSEMNVSTLELGDSALYLCASSLFKGPNEKLFFGSGTQLSVL.

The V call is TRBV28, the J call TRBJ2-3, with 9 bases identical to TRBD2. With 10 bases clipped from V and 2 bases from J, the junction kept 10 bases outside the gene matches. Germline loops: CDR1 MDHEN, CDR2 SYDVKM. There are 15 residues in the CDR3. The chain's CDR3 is CATSRGGGATDTQYF. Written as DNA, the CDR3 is TGTGCCACTTCGCGGGGCGGGGGGGCCACAGATACGCAGTATTTT. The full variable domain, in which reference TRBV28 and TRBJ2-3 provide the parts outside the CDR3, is DVKVTQSSRYLVKRTGEKVFLECVQDMDHENMFWYRQDPGLGLRLIYFSYDVKMKEKGDIPEGYSVSREKKERFSLILESASTNQTSMYLCATSRGGGATDTQYFGPGTRLTVL.

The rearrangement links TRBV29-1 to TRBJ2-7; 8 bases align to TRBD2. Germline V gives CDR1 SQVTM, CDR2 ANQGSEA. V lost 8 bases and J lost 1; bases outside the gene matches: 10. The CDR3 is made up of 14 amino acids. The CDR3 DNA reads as TGCAGCTACATAGCGGGGATGGGATCCTACGAGCAGTACTTC. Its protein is CSYIAGMGSYEQYF.

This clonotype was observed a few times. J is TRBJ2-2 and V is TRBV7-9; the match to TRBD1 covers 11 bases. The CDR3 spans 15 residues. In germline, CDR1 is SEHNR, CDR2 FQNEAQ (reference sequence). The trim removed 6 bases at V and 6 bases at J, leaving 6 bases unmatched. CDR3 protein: CASRRTGGAAGELFF. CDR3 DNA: TGTGCCAGCAGGAGGACAGGGGGCGCGGCCGGGGAGCTGTTTTTT.

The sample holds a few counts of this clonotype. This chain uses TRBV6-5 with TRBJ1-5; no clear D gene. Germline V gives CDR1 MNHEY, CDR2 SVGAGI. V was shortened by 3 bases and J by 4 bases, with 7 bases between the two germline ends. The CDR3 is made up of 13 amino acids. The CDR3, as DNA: TGTGCCAGCAGTTATGGGTTGAATCAGCCCCAGCATTTT. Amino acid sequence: CASSYGLNQPQHF.

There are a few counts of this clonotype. CDR3 protein: CSHSGRAYNEQFF. The CDR3 coding sequence is TGCAGTCATTCAGGCAGGGCCTACAATGAGCAGTTCTTC. V usage is TRBV20-1 and J usage is TRBJ2-1, with a tentative D call TRBD1 (5 bases). The CDR3 consists of 13 residues. Looked up from germline, CDR1 is DFQATT and CDR2 is SNEGSKA (reference sequence). The V end was cut by 8 bases, the J end by 2 bases, with 13 bases between.

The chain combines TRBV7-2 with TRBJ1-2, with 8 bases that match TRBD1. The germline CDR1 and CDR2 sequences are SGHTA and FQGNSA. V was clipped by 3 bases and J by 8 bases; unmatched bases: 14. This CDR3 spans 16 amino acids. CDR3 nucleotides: TGTGCCAGCAGCTTTCGACGAACGACAGGGGCGGAGGGCTACACCTTC. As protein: CASSFRRTTGAEGYTF.

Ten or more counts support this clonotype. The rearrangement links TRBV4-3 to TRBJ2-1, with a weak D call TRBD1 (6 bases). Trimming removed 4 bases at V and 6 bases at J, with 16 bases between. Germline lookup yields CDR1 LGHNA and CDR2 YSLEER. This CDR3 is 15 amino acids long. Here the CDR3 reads CASSPSGTKANEQFF. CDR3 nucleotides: TGCGCCAGCAGCCCATCCGGGACAAAGGCCAATGAGCAGTTCTTC.

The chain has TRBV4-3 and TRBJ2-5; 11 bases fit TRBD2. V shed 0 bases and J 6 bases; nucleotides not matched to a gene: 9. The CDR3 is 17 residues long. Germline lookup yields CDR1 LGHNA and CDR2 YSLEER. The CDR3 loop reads CASSQDLAGGRVQTQYF. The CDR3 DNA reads TGCGCCAGCAGCCAAGATCTAGCGGGGGGCCGCGTTCAGACCCAGTACTTC.

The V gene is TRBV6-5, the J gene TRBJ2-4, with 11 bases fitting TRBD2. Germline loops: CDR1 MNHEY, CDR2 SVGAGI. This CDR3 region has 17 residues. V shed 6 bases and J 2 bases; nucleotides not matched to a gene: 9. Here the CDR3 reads CASSPLAGGFSKNIQYF. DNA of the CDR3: TGTGCCAGCAGCCCGCTAGCGGGGGGATTCTCCAAAAACATTCAGTACTTC.

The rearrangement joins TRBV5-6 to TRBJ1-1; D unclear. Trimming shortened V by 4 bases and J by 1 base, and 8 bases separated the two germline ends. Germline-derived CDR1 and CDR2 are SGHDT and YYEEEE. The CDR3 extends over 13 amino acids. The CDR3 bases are TGTGCCAGCAGCACGAGACAGAACACTGAAGCTTTCTTT. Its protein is CASSTRQNTEAFF.